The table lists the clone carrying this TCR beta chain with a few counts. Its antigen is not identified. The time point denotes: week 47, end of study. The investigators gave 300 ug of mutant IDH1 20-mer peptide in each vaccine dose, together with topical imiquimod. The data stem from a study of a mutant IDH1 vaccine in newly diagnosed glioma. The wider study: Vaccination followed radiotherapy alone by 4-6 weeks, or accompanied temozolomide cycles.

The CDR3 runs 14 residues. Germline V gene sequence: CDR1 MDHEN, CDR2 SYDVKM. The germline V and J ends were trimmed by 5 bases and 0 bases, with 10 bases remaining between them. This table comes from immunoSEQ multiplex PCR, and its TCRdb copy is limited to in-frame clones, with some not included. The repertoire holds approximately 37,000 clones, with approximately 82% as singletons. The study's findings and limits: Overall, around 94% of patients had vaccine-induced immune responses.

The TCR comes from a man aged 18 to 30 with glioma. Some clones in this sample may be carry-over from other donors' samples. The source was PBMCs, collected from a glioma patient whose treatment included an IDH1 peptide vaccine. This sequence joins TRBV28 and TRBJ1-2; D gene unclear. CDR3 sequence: CASSPGIANYGYTF. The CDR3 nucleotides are TGTGCCAGCAGTCCCGGGATAGCTAACTATGGCTACACCTTC.